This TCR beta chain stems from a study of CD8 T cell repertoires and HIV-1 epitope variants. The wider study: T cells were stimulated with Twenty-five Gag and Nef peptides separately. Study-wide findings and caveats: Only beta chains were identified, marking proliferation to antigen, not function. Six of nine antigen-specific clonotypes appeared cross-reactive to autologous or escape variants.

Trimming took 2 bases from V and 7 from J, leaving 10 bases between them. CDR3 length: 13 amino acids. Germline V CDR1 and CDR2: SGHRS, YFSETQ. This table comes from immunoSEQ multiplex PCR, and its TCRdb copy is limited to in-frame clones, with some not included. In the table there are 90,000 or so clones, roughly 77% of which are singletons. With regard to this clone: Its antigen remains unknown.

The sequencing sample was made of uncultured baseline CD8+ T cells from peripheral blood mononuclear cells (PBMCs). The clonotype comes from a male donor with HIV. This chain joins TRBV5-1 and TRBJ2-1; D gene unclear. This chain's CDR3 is CASSFDGPNEQFF. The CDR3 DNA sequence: TGCGCCAGCAGCTTCGACGGGCCAAATGAGCAGTTCTTC.